The entry below gives a single T cell receptor beta chain sequence along with its context. Trimming cost V 0 bases and J 0 bases, with 6 bases left between them. CDR1 MDHEN and CDR2 SYDVKM come from the germline V gene. The CDR3 is 15 residues long. The sample originates from a study of T cell responses to AZD1222 COVID-19 vaccine. Investigators merged groups given second doses at roughly 4 or roughly 12 weeks. TCRdb keeps only in-frame clones here, not all; method: immunoSEQ multiplex PCR. The repertoire holds over 95,000 clones, with roughly 90% as singletons. The receptor comes from an adult who received the AZD1222 COVID-19 vaccine. Sequenced material: peripheral blood, taken 28 days after the second AZD1222 dose. The J gene is TRBJ1-3, the V gene TRBV28; the D is unclear. For the CDR3, the DNA is TGTGCCAGCAGTTTATGGGCAGTCTCTGGAAACACCATATATTTT. This gives the protein CASSLWAVSGNTIYF.